Listed here are 19 T cell receptor beta chains from one sample, sequenced in a study of beta chain features in type 1 diabetes. Notes on the study in general: All four CD4+ subsets of Type 1 diabetes patients contained TCRB CDR3s that were moderately but significantly shorter.

The study reverse transcribed the entire isolated RNA, so it sequenced expressed TCRB transcripts. The assay was immunoSEQ multiplex PCR, and TCRdb's table has in-frame clones only and misses some. This table has 600,000 to 750,000 clones, under 15% appearing once. No antigen is known for these receptors. Specimen: naive CD4+ T cells from blood. These receptors were obtained from a man aged 25-45 years with type 1 diabetes.

This clone was counted between two and nine times. The CDR3: CATSRDLTGGSEKLFF. CDR3 sequence (DNA): TGTGCCACCAGCAGAGATCTGACAGGGGGAAGTGAAAAACTGTTTTTT. V usage is TRBV15 and J usage is TRBJ1-4, with TRBD1 matching 9 bases. CDR3 length equals 16 residues. V lost 0 bases, J lost 7 bases, and 6 bases stayed unmatched. The V gene's germline CDR1 is LNHNV and CDR2 YYDKDF (reference sequence).

This clone was seen only a few times. The chain has TRBV5-1 and TRBJ2-1, with 10 bases aligning to TRBD2. V lost 0 bases, J lost 4 bases, and 4 bases stayed unmatched. CDR3 size: 16 residues. CDR1 and CDR2 (germline): SGHRS, YFSETQ. CDR3 in DNA: TGCGCCAGCAGCTTGGATGGACTAGCGGCGTACAATGAGCAGTTCTTC. Protein: CASSLDGLAAYNEQFF.

There are a few counts of this clone. This sample also contains other DNA sequences that code for the same CDR3. The rearrangement joins TRBV28 to TRBJ2-7; D is uncertain. In germline, CDR1 is MDHEN, CDR2 SYDVKM. Trimming took off 6 bases at V and 4 bases at J, with 7 bases between the two ends. The CDR3 contains 11 residues. The CDR3 spells CASSLEYEQYF. The DNA of the CDR3 is TGTGCCAGCAGCCTCGAATACGAGCAGTACTTC.

The table lists this clone with a few counts. The chain has TRBV25-1 and TRBJ2-1, with a weak D call TRBD2 (5 bases). Germline lookup yields CDR1 MGHDK and CDR2 SYGVNS. The V end was cut by 2 bases, the J end by 5 bases, with 10 bases between. The CDR3 runs 14 residues. The CDR3 loop reads CASSEQEGHNEQFF. Here the CDR3 DNA reads TGTGCCAGCAGTGAACAAGAGGGTCACAATGAGCAGTTCTTC.

In its sample, this clone was seen a few times. The CDR3 loop reads CASSPWTSGPQETQYF. In DNA form, the CDR3 reads TGTGCCAGCAGCCCCTGGACTAGCGGGCCTCAAGAGACCCAGTACTTC. The chain employs TRBV7-2 and TRBJ2-5, with TRBD2 identical over 11 bases. The CDR3 has 16 amino acids. V trimming: 5 bases; J trimming: 2 bases; junction bases outside the gene matches: 7. CDR1 is SGHTA and CDR2 is FQGNSA in the germline V gene.

The chain employs TRBV6-5 and TRBJ2-5; 8 bases map to TRBD1. The length of the CDR3 is 15 residues. Germline-derived CDR1 and CDR2 are MNHEY and SVGAGI. The V segment lost 4 bases and the J segment 5 bases; nucleotides outside the gene matches: 9. The CDR3 spells CASSSFGQGEETQYF. CDR3 nucleotide sequence: TGTGCCAGCAGTTCGTTCGGACAGGGAGAGGAGACCCAGTACTTC.

The chain combines TRBV7-2 with TRBJ1-5; TRBD1 might be the D (5 bases). CDR1 is SGHTA and CDR2 is FQGNSA in the germline V gene. The CDR3 covers 14 residues. The germline V and J ends were trimmed by 3 bases and 4 bases, with 10 bases remaining between them. CDR3 sequence reads: CASSFDRQNQPQHF. CDR3 coding DNA: TGTGCCAGCAGCTTTGACAGACAAAATCAGCCCCAGCATTTT.

This rearrangement joins TRBV7-9 to TRBJ1-6; D is ambiguous. The germline V gene encodes CDR1 SEHNR and CDR2 FQNEAQ (reference sequence). There are 15 residues in the CDR3. Trimming took off 6 bases at V and 8 bases at J, with 17 bases between the two ends. CDR3 region: CASSPGLLRDSPLHF. The CDR3, as DNA: TGTGCCAGCAGTCCCGGGCTCCTAAGGGATTCACCCCTCCACTTT.

The chain recombines TRBV6-5 with TRBJ1-1; TRBD1 is a possible D gene (5 bases). CDR1 and CDR2 from the germline V gene are MNHEY and SVGAGI. Trimming stripped 4 bases from V and 0 bases from J, with 15 bases between. The CDR3 consists of 16 residues. In DNA form, the CDR3 reads TGTGCCAGCAGTTTGGCTTCGTCGGGACTGAACACTGAAGCTTTCTTT. Its protein product is CASSLASSGLNTEAFF.

This clone was seen more than once but under ten times. The chain employs TRBV19 and TRBJ2-1; possibly TRBD1 or TRBD2 for D (5 bases each). CDR1 LNHDA and CDR2 SQIVND come from the germline V gene (reference sequence). This CDR3 comprises 11 residues. V was pared by 7 bases and J by 10 bases, with 11 bases between. The CDR3 nucleotides read TGTGCCAGTACCATGGGGACCGAGCAGTTCTTC. Translated, it gives CASTMGTEQFF.

This clone was seen only a few times. The chain links TRBV29-1 to TRBJ1-1; TRBD1 is a possible D gene (5 bases). The germline CDR1 and CDR2 sequences are SQVTM and ANQGSEA. V was clipped by 5 bases and J by 2 bases, with 15 bases between them. The CDR3 loop spans 14 amino acids. For the CDR3, the DNA is TGCAGCGTTATGAGCGGGGCAGCCAACACTGAAGCTTTCTTT. It codes for CSVMSGAANTEAFF. Using reference TRBV29-1 and TRBJ1-1 for the parts outside the CDR3, the full variable domain is SAVISQKPSRDICQRGTSLTIQCQVDSQVTMMFWYRQQPGQSLTLIATANQGSEATYESGFVIDKFPISRPNLTFSTLTVSNMSPEDSSIYLCSVMSGAANTEAFFGQGTRLTVV.

The chain is built from TRBV5-1 and TRBJ1-4, with D uncertain. Germline V gene data show CDR1 as SGHRS and CDR2 as YFSETQ. There are 14 residues in the CDR3. V was clipped by 0 bases and J by 7 bases, with 10 bases between them. CDR3 in amino acids: CASSLDLTGEKLFF. CDR3 bases: TGCGCCAGCAGCTTGGACTTGACGGGTGAAAAACTGTTTTTT. Using reference TRBV5-1 and TRBJ1-4 for the parts outside the CDR3, the full variable domain is KAGVTQTPRYLIKTRGQQVTLSCSPISGHRSVSWYQQTPGQGLQFLFEYFSETQRNKGNFPGRFSGRQFSNSRSEMNVSTLELGDSALYLCASSLDLTGEKLFFGSGTQLSVL.

This sequence joins TRBV5-4 and TRBJ2-5; D might be TRBD1 or TRBD2, each matching 5 bases. Per germline, CDR1 SGHNT and CDR2 YYREEE (reference sequence). The V end was cut by 1 base, the J end by 3 bases, with 10 bases between. This CDR3 region has 14 residues. This CDR3 is CASSLREGEETQYF. The CDR3 bases are TGTGCCAGCAGCTTGCGGGAAGGGGAAGAGACCCAGTACTTC.

The chain employs TRBV14 and TRBJ2-5, with D perhaps matching TRBD2 (6 bases). The CDR3 totals 16 residues. The germline V gene encodes CDR1 SGHDN and CDR2 FVKESK. V lost 3 bases to trimming and J lost 2 bases, with 16 bases between them. The CDR3, as DNA: TGTGCCAGCAGCCACACAAAGGGACTGGTTCAAGAGACCCAGTACTTC. Protein sequence: CASSHTKGLVQETQYF.

For the CDR3, the DNA is TGTGCCAGCAGTTTAATTCCAGGCAGGGACGAGCAGTACTTC. It specifies CASSLIPGRDEQYF. V and J are TRBV28 and TRBJ2-7; weak D call: TRBD1 (5 bases). This CDR3 contains 14 residues. Germline V CDR1 and CDR2: MDHEN, SYDVKM. V lost 2 bases and J 5 bases, leaving 13 bases between the germline ends.

This clone was seen only a few times. The V gene is TRBV6-1, the J gene TRBJ1-2, with D unclear. CDR1 is MNHNS and CDR2 is SASEGT in the germline V gene. The CDR3 has 14 residues. Trimming left V 1 base short and J 1 base short, with 7 bases between. This chain's CDR3 is CASSEDVINYGYTF. In DNA form, the CDR3 reads TGTGCCAGCAGTGAAGACGTGATTAACTATGGCTACACCTTC.

This clone was seen more than once but under ten times. The same CDR3 also results from other DNA sequences found in this sample. This rearrangement joins TRBV6-5 to TRBJ1-2, with 10 nucleotides matching TRBD1. The V segment lost 9 bases and the J segment 2 bases; nucleotides outside the gene matches: 3. The CDR3 length is 13 residues. Germline CDR1 MNHEY, CDR2 SVGAGI. DNA for the CDR3: TGTGCCAGTGTGGGACAGGGGAACTATGGCTACACCTTC. Residues: CASVGQGNYGYTF.

The chain couples TRBV23-1 to TRBJ2-5, with 8 bases lining up with TRBD2. TRBV23-1 is filed as an ORF, its function uncertain. The CDR3 contains 15 residues. J was trimmed by 5 bases and V by 6 bases; bases with no gene match: 11. The CDR3 loop reads CASSLSCGGTETQYF. CDR3 DNA: TGCGCCAGCAGCCTATCGTGCGGGGGGACGGAGACCCAGTACTTC.

This clone came up a few times. The CDR3 here is CASSPVQGRDEQYF. As DNA, the CDR3 is TGCGCCAGCAGCCCCGTGCAGGGGAGGGACGAGCAGTACTTC. The chain couples TRBV5-1 to TRBJ2-7, with a tentative D call TRBD2 (7 bases). The germline CDR1 and CDR2 sequences are SGHRS and YFSETQ. V gave up 4 bases and J gave up 5 bases, with 16 bases separating them. The CDR3 covers 14 residues.